The clone carrying this T cell receptor (beta chain) appeared a single time. Its target is unknown. The junction departs from germline at one end; a sequencing error may be responsible. This record comes from a study of graft-versus-host responses after intestinal transplantation. Study-wide context: The study gave all recipients anti-thymocyte globulin induction, then tacrolimus and steroids for about 3 years. Study-level points and caveats: Recipient marrow contained GvH clones, some of which appeared first in ileum or blood.

Looked up from germline, CDR1 is SQVTM and CDR2 is ANQGSEA. The CDR3 length is 10 residues. Repertoires were generated with immunoSEQ multiplex PCR, while TCRdb's copy carries only in-frame clones and drops some. The repertoire includes 80,000 to 100,000 clones, under 95% of them detected once, and about 0.062% sits in the top ten. The material was unstimulated CD8+ T cells sorted from spleen or lymph node cells, obtained before transplant. The receptor was derived from a human donor who was the organ donor for an intestinal transplant. V gene TRBV29-1 combines with J gene TRBJ1-2, with a tentative D call TRBD1 (5 bases). CDR3 loop: CSVPLGEDNF. The CDR3 DNA reads as TGCAGCGTTCCCCTGGGGGAGGATAACTTC.